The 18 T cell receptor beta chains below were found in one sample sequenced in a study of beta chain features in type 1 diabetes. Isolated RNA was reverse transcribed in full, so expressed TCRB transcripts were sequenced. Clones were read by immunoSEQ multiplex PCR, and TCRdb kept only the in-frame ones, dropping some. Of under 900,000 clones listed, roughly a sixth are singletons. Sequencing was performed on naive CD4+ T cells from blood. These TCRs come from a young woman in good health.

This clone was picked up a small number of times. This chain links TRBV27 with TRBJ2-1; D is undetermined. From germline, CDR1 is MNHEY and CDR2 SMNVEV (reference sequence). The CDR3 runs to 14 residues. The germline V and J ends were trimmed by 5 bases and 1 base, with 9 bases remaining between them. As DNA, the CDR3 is TGTGCCAGCAGTCCGTTTGATTCCTACAATGAGCAGTTCTTC. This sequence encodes CASSPFDSYNEQFF.

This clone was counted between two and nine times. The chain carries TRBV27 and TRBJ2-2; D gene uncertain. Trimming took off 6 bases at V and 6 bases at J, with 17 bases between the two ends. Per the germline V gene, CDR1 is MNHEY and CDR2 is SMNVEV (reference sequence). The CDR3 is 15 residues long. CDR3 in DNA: TGTGCCAGCAGCCGAATGAAGGGATGGGCCGGGGAGCTGTTTTTT. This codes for CASSRMKGWAGELFF.

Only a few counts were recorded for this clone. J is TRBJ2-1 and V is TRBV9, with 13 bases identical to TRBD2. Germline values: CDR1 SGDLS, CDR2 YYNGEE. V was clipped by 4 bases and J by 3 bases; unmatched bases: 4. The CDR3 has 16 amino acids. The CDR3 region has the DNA TGTGCCAGCAGCCCGAGACTAGCGGGAGGCTACAATGAGCAGTTCTTC. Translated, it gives CASSPRLAGGYNEQFF.

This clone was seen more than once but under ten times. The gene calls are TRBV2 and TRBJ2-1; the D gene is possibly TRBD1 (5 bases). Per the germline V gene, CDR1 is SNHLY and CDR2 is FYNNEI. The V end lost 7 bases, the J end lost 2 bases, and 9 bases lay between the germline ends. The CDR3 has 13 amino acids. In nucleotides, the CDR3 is TGTGCCAGCACCAGGACAACCTACAATGAGCAGTTCTTC. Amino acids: CASTRTTYNEQFF.

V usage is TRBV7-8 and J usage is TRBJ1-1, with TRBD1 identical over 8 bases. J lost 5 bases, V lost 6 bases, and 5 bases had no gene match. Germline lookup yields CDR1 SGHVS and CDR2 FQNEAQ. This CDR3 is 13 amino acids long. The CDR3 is CASRVTGGTEAFF. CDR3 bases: TGTGCCAGCAGGGTTACAGGGGGGACTGAAGCTTTCTTT.

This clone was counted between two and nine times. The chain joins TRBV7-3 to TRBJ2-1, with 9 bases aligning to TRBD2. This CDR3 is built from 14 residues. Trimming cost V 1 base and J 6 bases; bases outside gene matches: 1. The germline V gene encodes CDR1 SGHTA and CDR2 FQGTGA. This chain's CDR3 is CASSLRGLANEQFF. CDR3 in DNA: TGTGCCAGCAGCTTAAGGGGACTAGCCAATGAGCAGTTCTTC. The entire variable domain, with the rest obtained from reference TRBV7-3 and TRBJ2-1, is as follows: GAGVSQTPSNKVTEKGKYVELRCDPISGHTALYWYRQSLGQGPEFLIYFQGTGAADDSGLPNDRFFAVRPEGSVSTLKIQRTERGDSAVYLCASSLRGLANEQFFGPGTRLTVL.

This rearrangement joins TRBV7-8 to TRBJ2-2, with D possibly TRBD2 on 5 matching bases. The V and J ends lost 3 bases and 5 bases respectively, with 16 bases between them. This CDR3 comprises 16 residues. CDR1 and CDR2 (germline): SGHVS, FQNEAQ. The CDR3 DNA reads TGTGCCAGCAGCTTTGAGAGTTACGGGGAAACCGGGGAGCTGTTTTTT. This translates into CASSFESYGETGELFF.

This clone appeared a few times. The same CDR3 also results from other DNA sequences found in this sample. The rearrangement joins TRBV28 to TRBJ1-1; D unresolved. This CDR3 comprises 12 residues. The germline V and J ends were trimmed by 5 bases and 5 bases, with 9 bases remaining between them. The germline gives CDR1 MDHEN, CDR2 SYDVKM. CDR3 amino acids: CASSLAGTEAFF. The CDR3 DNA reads TGTGCCAGCAGTCTAGCTGGGACTGAAGCTTTCTTT.

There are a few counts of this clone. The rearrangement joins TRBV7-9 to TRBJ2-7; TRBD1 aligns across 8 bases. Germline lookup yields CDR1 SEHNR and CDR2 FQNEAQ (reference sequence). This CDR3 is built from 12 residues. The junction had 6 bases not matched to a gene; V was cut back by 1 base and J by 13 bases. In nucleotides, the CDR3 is TGTGCCAGCAGCTTAGGGACAGGGCCTCTCTACTTC. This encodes CASSLGTGPLYF.

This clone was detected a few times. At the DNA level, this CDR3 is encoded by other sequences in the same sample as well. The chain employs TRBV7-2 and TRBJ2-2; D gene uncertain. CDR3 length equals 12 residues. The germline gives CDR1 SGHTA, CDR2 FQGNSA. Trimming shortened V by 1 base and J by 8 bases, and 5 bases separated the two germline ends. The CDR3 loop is CASSLDTGELFF. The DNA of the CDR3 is TGTGCCAGCAGCTTAGATACTGGGGAGCTGTTTTTT.

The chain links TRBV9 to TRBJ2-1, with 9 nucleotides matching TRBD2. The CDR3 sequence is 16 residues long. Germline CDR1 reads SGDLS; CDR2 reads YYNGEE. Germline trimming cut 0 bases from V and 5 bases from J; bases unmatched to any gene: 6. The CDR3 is CASSVGTAGGNNEQFF. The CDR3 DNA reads TGTGCCAGCAGCGTAGGGACAGCGGGAGGTAACAATGAGCAGTTCTTC.

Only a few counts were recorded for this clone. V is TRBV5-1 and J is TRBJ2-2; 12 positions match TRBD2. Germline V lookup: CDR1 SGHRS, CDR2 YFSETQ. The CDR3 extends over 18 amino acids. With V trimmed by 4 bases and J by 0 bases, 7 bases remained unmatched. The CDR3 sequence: CASSRGRTSGTNTGELFF. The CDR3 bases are TGCGCCAGCAGCCGGGGGAGGACTAGCGGGACGAACACCGGGGAGCTGTTTTTT.

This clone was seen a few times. The CDR3 sequence: CASSPGLYYEQYF. The CDR3 region has the DNA TGTGCCAGCAGCCCGGGACTCTACTACGAGCAGTACTTC. This sequence joins TRBV7-2 and TRBJ2-7; TRBD2 is a possible D gene (6 bases). The CDR3 runs to 13 residues. Trimming cost V 5 bases and J 3 bases, with 11 bases left between them. Germline V gene lookup returns CDR1 SGHTA and CDR2 FQGNSA.

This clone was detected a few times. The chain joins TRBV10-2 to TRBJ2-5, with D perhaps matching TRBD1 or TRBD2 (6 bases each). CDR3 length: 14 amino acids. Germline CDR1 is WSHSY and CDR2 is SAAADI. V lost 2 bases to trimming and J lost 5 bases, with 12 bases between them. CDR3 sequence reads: CASSETGGWETQYF. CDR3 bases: TGCGCCAGCAGTGAGACCGGGGGCTGGGAGACCCAGTACTTC.

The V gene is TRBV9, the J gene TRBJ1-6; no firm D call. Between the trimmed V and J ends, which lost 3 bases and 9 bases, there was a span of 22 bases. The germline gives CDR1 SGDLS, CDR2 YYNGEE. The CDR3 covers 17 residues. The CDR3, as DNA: TGTGCCAGCAGCGAGACGGTTTCGCGGGAGAGGTCTTCACCCCTCCACTTT. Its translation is CASSETVSRERSSPLHF.

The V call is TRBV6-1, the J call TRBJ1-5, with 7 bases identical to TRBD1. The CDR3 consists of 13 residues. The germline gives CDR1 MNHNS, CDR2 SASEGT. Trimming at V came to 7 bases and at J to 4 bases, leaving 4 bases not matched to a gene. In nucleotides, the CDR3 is TGTGCCAGCATAATGGACAGGAATCAGCCCCAGCATTTT. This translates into CASIMDRNQPQHF.

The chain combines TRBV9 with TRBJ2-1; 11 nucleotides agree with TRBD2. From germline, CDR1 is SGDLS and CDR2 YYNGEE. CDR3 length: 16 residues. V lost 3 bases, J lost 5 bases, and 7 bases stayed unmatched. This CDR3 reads CASSGGGTSGHNEQFF. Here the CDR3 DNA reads TGTGCCAGCAGCGGCGGAGGGACTAGCGGTCACAATGAGCAGTTCTTC.

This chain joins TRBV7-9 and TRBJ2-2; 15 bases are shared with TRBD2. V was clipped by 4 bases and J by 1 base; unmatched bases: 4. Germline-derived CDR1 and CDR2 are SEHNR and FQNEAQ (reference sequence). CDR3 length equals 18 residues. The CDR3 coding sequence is TGTGCCAGCAGCTCGAAGGGACTAGCGGGAGGGAACACCGGGGAGCTGTTTTTT. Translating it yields CASSSKGLAGGNTGELFF.